This is a list of T cell receptor beta chains from one sample in a study of blood T cell repertoires in COVID-19. Only in-frame clones appear in the TCRdb table, and some are missing; sequencing was by immunoSEQ multiplex PCR. The sample has about 370,000 clones; around 91% are singletons. Material: PBMCs or T cells enriched from blood (not recorded which). These receptors all stem from a man younger than 35 who had recovered from COVID-19. The CDR3 runs from the conserved cysteine through the conserved F or W. A D gene is named only where the DNA matches it firmly. Only part of the rows carry a size: once, few, many, or a class if the clone is expanded.

d_call: TRBD1; j_call: TRBJ1-1; v_call: TRBV18; clone_size: -; cdr3_aa: CASSPPDRGLNTEAFF; cdr3_nt: TGTGCCAGCTCACCACCCGACAGGGGGCTGAACACTGAAGCTTTCTTT
d_call: TRBD2; j_call: TRBJ2-7; v_call: TRBV5-1; clone_size: -; cdr3_aa: CASSPSVLAGTSYEQYF; cdr3_nt: TGCGCCAGCAGCCCCAGCGTCCTAGCGGGGACCTCCTACGAGCAGTACTTC
d_call: -; j_call: TRBJ2-1; v_call: TRBV6-2/TRBV6-3; clone_size: -; cdr3_aa: CASSFQDYNEQFF; cdr3_nt: TGTGCCAGCAGTTTTCAGGATTACAATGAGCAGTTCTTC
d_call: TRBD1; j_call: TRBJ2-1; v_call: TRBV7-9; clone_size: few; cdr3_aa: CASSLTGGNEQFF; cdr3_nt: TGTGCCAGCAGCTTGACAGGGGGCAATGAGCAGTTCTTC
d_call: TRBD2; j_call: TRBJ2-1; v_call: TRBV4-3; clone_size: -; cdr3_aa: CASSQYAGLAGDNEQFF; cdr3_nt: TGCGCCAGCAGCCAATACGCGGGACTAGCGGGAGACAATGAGCAGTTCTTC
d_call: -; j_call: TRBJ2-1; v_call: TRBV3-1/TRBV3-2; clone_size: -; cdr3_aa: CASSHRDFPPHEQFF; cdr3_nt: TGTGCCAGCAGCCACAGGGACTTCCCCCCACATGAGCAGTTCTTC
d_call: -; j_call: TRBJ2-1; v_call: TRBV15; clone_size: -; cdr3_aa: CATSRGGGGSYNEQFF; cdr3_nt: TGTGCCACCAGCAGAGGGGGAGGGGGGTCCTACAATGAGCAGTTCTTC
d_call: -; j_call: TRBJ1-3; v_call: TRBV6-2/TRBV6-3; clone_size: few; cdr3_aa: CASSPPQGVTGNTIYF; cdr3_nt: TGTGCCAGCAGCCCTCCACAGGGAGTCACTGGAAACACCATATATTTT
d_call: TRBD2; j_call: TRBJ2-5; v_call: TRBV29-1; clone_size: -; cdr3_aa: CSAPSPGGGETQYF; cdr3_nt: TGCAGCGCCCCTAGCCCCGGGGGGGGAGAGACCCAGTACTTC
d_call: -; j_call: TRBJ1-2; v_call: TRBV6-5; clone_size: -; cdr3_aa: CASSYSTDLPPSYTF; cdr3_nt: TGTGCCAGCAGTTACTCGACTGACCTTCCCCCGAGCTACACCTTC
d_call: -; j_call: TRBJ1-2; v_call: TRBV7-2; clone_size: -; cdr3_aa: CASSSTGIRFYGYTF; cdr3_nt: TGTGCCAGCAGCTCCACAGGGATTCGCTTCTATGGCTACACCTTC